The text below deals with one T cell receptor beta chain. This sample includes further DNA sequences coding for the same CDR3. This sample was taken from a study of blood T cell repertoires in COVID-19. Study information: Material from acute and convalescent COVID-19 was sourced from the United States, Italy and Spain. The analysed material was cDNA or gDNA that came from T cells, B-cell-depleted T cells, or PBMCs.

The CDR3 is made up of 12 amino acids. V lost 3 bases to trimming and J lost 4 bases, with 4 bases between them. Under the authors' procedure: Amplification of reference gene primers provided the estimated nucleated cell counts. Using immunoSEQ multiplex PCR, the repertoire was profiled, and TCRdb retains in-frame clones only, with some absent. The DNA was the basis for D and trimming; V, J and clone size are from that table. The repertoire consists of about 110,000 clones, with 80% to 90% occurring once and the leading ten covering less than 2.5%. The receptor was derived from a human donor in a cohort sampled during active COVID-19. Material: peripheral blood. The rearrangement joins TRBV12-3 or TRBV12-4 to TRBJ1-3; the D is unclear. The CDR3 DNA sequence: TGTGCCAGCAGTTTGGGCGGAAACACCATATATTTT. Translation: CASSLGGNTIYF.